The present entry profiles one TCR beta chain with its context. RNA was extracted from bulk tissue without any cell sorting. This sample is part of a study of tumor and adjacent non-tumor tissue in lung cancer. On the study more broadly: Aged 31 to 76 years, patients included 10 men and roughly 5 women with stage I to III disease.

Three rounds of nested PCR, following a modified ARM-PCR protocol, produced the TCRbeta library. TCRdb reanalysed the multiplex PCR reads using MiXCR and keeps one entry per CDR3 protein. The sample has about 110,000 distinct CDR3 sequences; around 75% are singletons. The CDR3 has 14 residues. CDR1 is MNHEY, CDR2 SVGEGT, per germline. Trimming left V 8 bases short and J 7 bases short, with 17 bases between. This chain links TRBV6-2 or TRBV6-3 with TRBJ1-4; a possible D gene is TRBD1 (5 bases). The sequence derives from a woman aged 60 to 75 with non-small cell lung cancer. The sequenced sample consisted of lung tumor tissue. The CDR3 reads CASCSIGAGEKLFF. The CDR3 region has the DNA TGTGCCAGCTGTAGCATTGGGGCCGGTGAAAAACTGTTTTTT.